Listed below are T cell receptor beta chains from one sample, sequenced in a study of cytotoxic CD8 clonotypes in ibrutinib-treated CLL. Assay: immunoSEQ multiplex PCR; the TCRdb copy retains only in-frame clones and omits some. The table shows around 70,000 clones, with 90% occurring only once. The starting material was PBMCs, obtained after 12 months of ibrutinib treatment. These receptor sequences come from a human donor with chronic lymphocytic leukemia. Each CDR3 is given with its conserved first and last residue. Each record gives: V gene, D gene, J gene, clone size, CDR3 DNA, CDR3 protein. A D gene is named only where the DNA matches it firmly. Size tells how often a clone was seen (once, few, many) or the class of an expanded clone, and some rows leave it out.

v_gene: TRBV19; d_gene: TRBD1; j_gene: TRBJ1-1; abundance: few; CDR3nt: TGTGCCAGTAGTATGGACAGGGAGGACACTGAAGCTTTCTTT; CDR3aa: CASSMDREDTEAFF
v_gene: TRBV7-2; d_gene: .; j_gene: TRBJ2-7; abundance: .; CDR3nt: TGTGCCAGCAGCTTAAAAGTCTTTGCGGACTCCTACGAGCAGTACTTC; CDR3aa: CASSLKVFADSYEQYF
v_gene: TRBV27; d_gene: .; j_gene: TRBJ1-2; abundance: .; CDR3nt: TGTGCCAGCAGCTCAAAGGCCCCGGGCGGGTATGGCTACACCTTC; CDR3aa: CASSSKAPGGYGYTF
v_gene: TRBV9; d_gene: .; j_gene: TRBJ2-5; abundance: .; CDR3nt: TGTGCCAGCAGCCTTGGACTGCCAAGAGAGACCCAGTACTTC; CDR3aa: CASSLGLPRETQYF
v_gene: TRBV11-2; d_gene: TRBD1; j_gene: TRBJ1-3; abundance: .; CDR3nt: TGTGCCAGCAGCACCCGAGGACAGGGGGGAAACACCATATATTTT; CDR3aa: CASSTRGQGGNTIYF
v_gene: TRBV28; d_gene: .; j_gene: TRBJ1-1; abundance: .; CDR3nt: TGTGCCAGCGCTAATCAGATCATGAACACTGAAGCTTTCTTT; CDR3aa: CASANQIMNTEAFF
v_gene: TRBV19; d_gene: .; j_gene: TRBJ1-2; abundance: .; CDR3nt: TGTGCCAGTAGTATAGTTCCGGTGAACTATGGCTACACCTTC; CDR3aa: CASSIVPVNYGYTF
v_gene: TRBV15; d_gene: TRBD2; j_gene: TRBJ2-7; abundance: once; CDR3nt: TGTGCCACCAGCAGGGGAGGGACTAGCGGAACCTACGAGCAGTACTTC; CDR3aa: CATSRGGTSGTYEQYF
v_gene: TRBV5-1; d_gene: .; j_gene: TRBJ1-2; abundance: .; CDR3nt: TGCGCCAGCAGCTTGACACAACCCTATGGCTACACCTTC; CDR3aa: CASSLTQPYGYTF
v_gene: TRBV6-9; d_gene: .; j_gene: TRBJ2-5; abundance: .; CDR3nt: TGTGCCAGCAGTTATACTGGCAGGGCAAGAGAGACCCAGTACTTC; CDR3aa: CASSYTGRARETQYF
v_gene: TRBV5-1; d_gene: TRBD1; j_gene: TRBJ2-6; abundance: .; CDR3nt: TGCGCCAGCAGCCCCAGGGGGACTGGGGCCAACGTCCTGACTTTC; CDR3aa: CASSPRGTGANVLTF
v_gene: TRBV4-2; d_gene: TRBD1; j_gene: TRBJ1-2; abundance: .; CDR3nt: TGTGCCAGCAGCCAAGATCTAAGGACAGGGCACTCTGGCTACACCTTC; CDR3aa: CASSQDLRTGHSGYTF
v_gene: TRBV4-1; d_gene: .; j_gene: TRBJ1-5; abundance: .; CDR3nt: TGCGCCAGCAGCCAGGGGGCCTTTCTCGGGAACAATCAGCCCCAGCATTTT; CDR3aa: CASSQGAFLGNNQPQHF
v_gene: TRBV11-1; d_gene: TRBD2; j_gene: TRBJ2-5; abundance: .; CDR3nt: TGTGCCAGCAGTTTCGGACTAGCGGGGGCTAATACTCAAGAGACCCAGTACTTC; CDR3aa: CASSFGLAGANTQETQYF
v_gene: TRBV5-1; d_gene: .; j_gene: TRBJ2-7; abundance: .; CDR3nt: TGCGCCAGCAGCTTGGCCATTGAGGGTGGCGAGCAGTACTTC; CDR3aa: CASSLAIEGGEQYF
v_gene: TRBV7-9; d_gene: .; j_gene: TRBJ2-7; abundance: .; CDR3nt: TGTGCCAGCGAGGGTAGCGGTACCTACGAGCAGTACTTC; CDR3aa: CASEGSGTYEQYF
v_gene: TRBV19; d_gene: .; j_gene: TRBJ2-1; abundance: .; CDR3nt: TGTGCCAGTAGTATAGAGGATAGCGGAGGCTACAATGAGCAGTTCTTC; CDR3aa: CASSIEDSGGYNEQFF